The next 17 T cell receptor beta chains were all read from a single sample in a study of radiotherapy plus CTLA-4 blockade in lung cancer. TCRdb keeps only in-frame clones here, not all; method: immunoSEQ multiplex PCR. The table lists under 25,000 clones, roughly 73% of them singletons. The sequencing used peripheral blood, collected from a patient treated with radiotherapy plus ipilimumab. The receptors derive from a human donor with non-small cell lung cancer who had stable disease on radiotherapy plus ipilimumab.

The chain combines TRBV7-8 with TRBJ2-5, with 9 bases identical to TRBD1. Matching the DNA end better, TRBJ2-7 makes the J call doubtful. The CDR3 has 15 residues. Germline V gives CDR1 SGHVS, CDR2 FQNEAQ. For the CDR3, the DNA is TGTGCCAGCAGCTCGGGACAGGGAAGCTCCTACGAGCAGTACTTC. Protein: CASSSGQGSSYEQYF.

The CDR3 is CASSPGGTQYF. The CDR3, as DNA: TGTGCCAGCAGCCCAGGAGGGACCCAGTACTTC. The V and J genes are TRBV14 and TRBJ2-5; D possibly corresponds to TRBD2 (5 bases). The germline V gene has CDR1 SGHDN and CDR2 FVKESK. V was clipped by 4 bases and J by 7 bases, with 7 bases between them. The length of the CDR3 is 11 residues.

The V gene is TRBV11-2, the J gene TRBJ2-3; 7 bases line up with TRBD2. The trim removed 5 bases at V and 2 bases at J, leaving 10 bases unmatched. The CDR3 loop spans 16 amino acids. Germline loops: CDR1 SGHAT, CDR2 FQNNGV. The CDR3 loop reads CASSPGTTRATDTQYF. The CDR3 nucleotides are TGTGCCAGCAGCCCAGGGACTACCCGAGCCACAGATACGCAGTATTTT.

This chain joins TRBV13 and TRBJ2-7; the match to TRBD2 covers 7 bases. Germline-derived CDR1 and CDR2 are PRHDT and FYEKMQ (reference sequence). V shed 5 bases, J shed 2 bases, and the junction held 15 bases outside the gene matches. The CDR3 sequence is 17 residues long. The CDR3 region has the DNA TGTGCCAGCAGCCCTTTCTCTGGGGGAGGGGACCCCTACGAGCAGTACTTC. It yields the protein CASSPFSGGGDPYEQYF.

This chain uses TRBV28 with TRBJ1-2, with D unresolved. CDR3 length equals 15 residues. V gave up 6 bases and J gave up 1 base, with 15 bases separating them. The germline V gene encodes CDR1 MDHEN and CDR2 SYDVKM. The CDR3 region is CASSRRQPVNYGYTF. CDR3 nucleotides: TGTGCCAGCAGCCGGAGGCAACCCGTTAACTATGGCTACACCTTC.

This clone came up once. The chain carries TRBV5-5 and TRBJ1-3; perhaps TRBD1 as D (5 bases). Germline CDR1 SGHKS, CDR2 YYEKEE (reference sequence). The length of the CDR3 is 15 residues. The ends were cut back, 0 bases at V and 4 bases at J, with 11 bases in the middle. The DNA for the CDR3 is TGTGCCAGCAGCTTGGCATGGGGGGTCGGAAACACCATATATTTT. It is translated as CASSLAWGVGNTIYF.

As for this clone: Distinct nucleotide sequences in the sample also encode this CDR3. The chain recombines TRBV14 with TRBJ2-5, with 7 bases that match TRBD1. CDR1 and CDR2 from the germline V gene are SGHDN and FVKESK. The CDR3 sequence is 14 residues long. The V gene end was trimmed by 2 bases and the J gene end by 2 bases; junction bases not matched to a gene: 2. In DNA form, the CDR3 reads TGTGCCAGCAGCCAACCGGGACAGCAAGAGACCCAGTACTTC. It translates to CASSQPGQQETQYF.

The chain links TRBV7-2 to TRBJ2-5, with 9 bases matching TRBD2. From germline, CDR1 is SGHTA and CDR2 FQGNSA. The CDR3 covers 17 residues. With 5 bases clipped from V and 2 bases from J, the junction kept 12 bases outside the gene matches. CDR3 nucleotide sequence: TGTGCCAGCAGCGGGAGGGTAGCGGGGGCGGGGCAAGAGACCCAGTACTTC. Protein sequence: CASSGRVAGAGQETQYF.

This clone has just one count. The CDR3 sequence is CASSPYLTDTQYF. CDR3 DNA: TGTGCCAGCAGCCCTTACCTCACAGATACGCAGTATTTT. This sequence joins TRBV7-2 and TRBJ2-3; D gene ambiguous. This CDR3 contains 13 residues. V was clipped by 5 bases and J by 2 bases, with 8 bases between them. The germline CDR1 and CDR2 sequences are SGHTA and FQGNSA.

This rearrangement joins TRBV25-1 to TRBJ2-1; TRBD2 matches 9 bases. This CDR3 is 16 amino acids long. Trimming at V came to 4 bases and at J to 0 bases, leaving 4 bases not matched to a gene. In germline, CDR1 is MGHDK, CDR2 SYGVNS. CDR3 residues: CASSALAGSSYNEQFF. CDR3 nucleotide sequence: TGTGCCAGCAGTGCCCTAGCGGGGAGCTCCTACAATGAGCAGTTCTTC.

This clone appeared a few times. The rearrangement uses TRBV10-1 and TRBJ2-7; possibly TRBD1 or TRBD2 for D (5 bases each). V dropped 6 bases and J dropped 2 bases, with 20 bases sitting between them. The germline V gene has CDR1 WNHNN and CDR2 SYGVQD (reference sequence). This CDR3 has 16 residues. CDR3 coding DNA: TGCGCCAGCAGCGCCTCGGTCTGGGGGACCGCCTACGAGCAGTACTTC. It yields the protein CASSASVWGTAYEQYF.

The genes are TRBV5-1 and TRBJ2-5; D is perhaps TRBD1 (5 bases). The germline V gene has CDR1 SGHRS and CDR2 YFSETQ. Between the trimmed V and J ends, which lost 0 bases and 4 bases, there was a span of 10 bases. This CDR3 has 14 amino acids. CDR3 coding DNA: TGCGCCAGCAGCTTGGGATCAGGGCGAGAGACCCAGTACTTC. Translation gives CASSLGSGRETQYF.

This clone turned up a few times. The rearrangement links TRBV4-1 to TRBJ1-4; 9 bases fit TRBD1. The germline CDR1 and CDR2 sequences are MGHRA and YSYEKL. The length of the CDR3 is 16 residues. With V trimmed by 4 bases and J by 1 base, 4 bases remained unmatched. This CDR3 is CASSPGQGITNEKLFF. In DNA form, the CDR3 reads TGCGCCAGCAGCCCTGGACAGGGGATAACTAATGAAAAACTGTTTTTT.

This sequence joins TRBV5-6 and TRBJ2-7, with 8 nucleotides matching TRBD2. The germline V gene encodes CDR1 SGHDT and CDR2 YYEEEE. V trimming: 0 bases; J trimming: 3 bases; junction bases outside the gene matches: 2. The length of the CDR3 is 14 residues. The CDR3 loop reads CASSLAGGDYEQYF. CDR3 coding DNA: TGTGCCAGCAGCTTGGCCGGGGGGGACTACGAGCAGTACTTC.

This clone was seen a single time. The chain uses TRBV23-1 and TRBJ1-4; D perhaps matches TRBD1 (6 bases). TRBV23-1 is known as an ORF, though its function is uncertain. The CDR3 runs to 19 residues. The V end was cut by 7 bases, the J end by 1 base, with 25 bases between. The DNA for the CDR3 is TGCGCCAGCACACCTCGGGACACGGAGAAATATCGAACTAATGAAAAACTGTTTTTT. Translating gives CASTPRDTEKYRTNEKLFF.

The V and J genes are TRBV2 and TRBJ2-1; 9 bases map to TRBD2. The CDR3 is 16 amino acids. The V gene's germline CDR1 is SNHLY and CDR2 FYNNEI. Trimming cost V 8 bases and J 2 bases; bases outside gene matches: 10. The CDR3 bases are TGTGCCAGCTCCGTGCTTAGGACTAGCGCCTACAATGAGCAGTTCTTC. It specifies CASSVLRTSAYNEQFF.

This chain joins TRBV5-4 and TRBJ2-3; D might be TRBD1 or TRBD2, each matching 7 bases. This CDR3 contains 16 residues. Trimming removed 5 bases at V and 1 base at J, with 17 bases between. Germline V gives CDR1 SGHNT, CDR2 YYREEE (reference sequence). The CDR3 loop reads CASRTTGRAGTDTQYF. In nucleotides, the CDR3 is TGTGCCAGCAGAACGACAGGGAGGGCAGGCACAGATACGCAGTATTTT.